A selection of T cell receptor beta chains follows, all from one sample in a study of cytomegalovirus exposure and HLA in healthy donors. Data came from immunoSEQ multiplex PCR; TCRdb stores just in-frame clones and leaves some out. Of fewer than 250,000 clones listed, about 80% are singletons. Sequencing was performed on PBMCs. The receptor set was obtained from a woman between 40 and 55 years old in good health and CMV-seronegative. The conserved cysteine and the conserved F or W are not part of the CDR3 here.

j_call | v_call | cdr3_aa
TRBJ1-5 | TRBV6-5 | ASSPRGSGNQPQH
TRBJ2-5 | TRBV7-8 | ASSLAPGQGETQY
TRBJ2-7 | TRBV28 | ASSARQGARRGAFVPYEQY
TRBJ2-3 | TRBV5-8 | ASSFPATSRISTDTQY
TRBJ2-3 | TRBV6-1 | ASSTMGDSTDTQY
TRBJ2-4 | TRBV7-9 | SSSPILVTGVAKNIQY
TRBJ2-2 | TRBV5-1 | ASSLMEITGELF
TRBJ2-1 | TRBV7-3 | ASSFQGARLNEQF
TRBJ1-2 | TRBV7-9 | SSSLLLQGSAPMSYT
TRBJ1-1 | TRBV9 | ASSEGGDTRAF
TRBJ2-1 | TRBV27 | ASSSELAGDGNEQF
TRBJ2-2 | TRBV5-1 | ASSFGAVSGGELF
TRBJ2-3 | TRBV10-3 | AISVASGRTDTQY
TRBJ2-5 | TRBV29-1 | SVDAGEETQY
TRBJ1-2 | TRBV25-1 | ASSDVQVYGYT